The present T cell receptor (beta chain) was sequenced within a study of blood T cell repertoires in COVID-19. Using immunoSEQ multiplex PCR, the repertoire was profiled, and TCRdb retains in-frame clones only, with some absent. The table records roughly 160,000 clones, approximately 86% of them present only once. The sequencing input was peripheral blood. The clonotype originates from a woman older than 75 with COVID-19, enrolled during active disease.

The CDR3 protein is CASSLGQGGSQPQHF. CDR3 DNA sequence: TGTGCCAGCAGTTTAGGGCAGGGGGGCAGTCAGCCCCAGCATTTT. The chain is built from TRBV28 and TRBJ1-5, with TRBD1 matching over 7 bases. CDR1 is MDHEN, CDR2 SYDVKM, per germline. V shed 2 bases and J 6 bases; nucleotides not matched to a gene: 7. This CDR3 is 15 amino acids long.